This is a list of T cell receptor beta chains from one sample in a study of blood T cell repertoires in COVID-19. Clones were sequenced by immunoSEQ multiplex PCR, and TCRdb holds only the in-frame ones, with some missing. Here the sample spans over 300,000 clones, around 89% being singletons. Sequences were obtained from peripheral blood. Receptors were obtained from a man between 35 and 55 years old with acute or convalescent COVID-19. Both conserved end residues are part of each CDR3. The D gene is left open where the match is weak. The size of a clone is reported for some rows only, either as once, few or many, or as a class for expanded clones.

cdr3_nt	cdr3_aa	v_call	d_call	clone_size	j_call
TGTGCCAGCAGTCCTTTATTTGCCCTTGGACTAGCGGGACAAGAGACCCAGTACTTC	CASSPLFALGLAGQETQYF	TRBV27	TRBD2	-	TRBJ2-5
TGTGCCAGCTCACCGACACAGGGGTCTTCTTCCCCTGAAGCTTTCTTT	CASSPTQGSSSPEAFF	TRBV18	TRBD1	-	TRBJ1-1
TGTGCCATTTCGGGGGGGAATGAGCAGTTCTTC	CAISGGNEQFF	TRBV24-1	TRBD2	-	TRBJ2-1
TGTGCCAGCAACGATTGGGAGGGCCCAGGAATAAAGGAGCAGTTCTTC	CASNDWEGPGIKEQFF	TRBV27	TRBD2	-	TRBJ2-1
TGTGCCAGCAGTTACAGGGTAGGCGCAGATACGCAGTATTTT	CASSYRVGADTQYF	TRBV3-1/TRBV3-2	-	-	TRBJ2-3
TGCAGCGTTGAACGAGGGAGCTCCTACGAGCAGTACTTC	CSVERGSSYEQYF	TRBV29-1	-	-	TRBJ2-7
TGTGCCAGCAGCGCTCGGGTGGGACAGTCTAGCACAGATACGCAGTATTTT	CASSARVGQSSTDTQYF	TRBV9	TRBD1	-	TRBJ2-3
TGTGCCAGCAGGAGTCAGGGGGGCACCGGGGAGCTGTTTTTT	CASRSQGGTGELFF	TRBV5-4	-	-	TRBJ2-2
TGTGCCAGCAGCAATAACCCCTCCCGGGGACGACAGGGCGAAGCTTTCTTT	CASSNNPSRGRQGEAFF	TRBV9	TRBD1	-	TRBJ1-1
TGTGCCAGCAGCGTATCGGGACAGGGGAGGTACGAGCAGTACTTC	CASSVSGQGRYEQYF	TRBV9	TRBD1	-	TRBJ2-7
TGTGCCAGCAGCTCGACGAACGCAGGGTTAACCTACGAGCAGTACTTC	CASSSTNAGLTYEQYF	TRBV5-4	-	-	TRBJ2-7
TGTGCCAGCAGCGTAGACCCCAGGGGTGCCTATGGCTACACCTTC	CASSVDPRGAYGYTF	TRBV9	-	-	TRBJ1-2
TGTGCCAGCAGCTTATGGACGACAGGAAACACTGAAGCTTTCTTT	CASSLWTTGNTEAFF	TRBV11-2	-	-	TRBJ1-1
TGTGCCAGCAGCGCCGGGACAAGTAGCAATCAGCCCCAGCATTTT	CASSAGTSSNQPQHF	TRBV3-1/TRBV3-2	-	-	TRBJ1-5
TGTGCCAGCTCACCAACGGGACAGGGTTTATGGGAGCAGTTCTTC	CASSPTGQGLWEQFF	TRBV18	TRBD1	-	TRBJ2-1
TGTGCCAGCAGTTTCGCGACAGGGCTCTTCTATGGCTACACCTTC	CASSFATGLFYGYTF	TRBV28	TRBD1	-	TRBJ1-2
TGTGCCAGCAGCTCATGGACTAGCGACAGTCGCGGTGAGCAGTTCTTC	CASSSWTSDSRGEQFF	TRBV7-3	TRBD2	-	TRBJ2-1
TGCGCCAGCAGCCTGGGGCTTGGTGAGCAGTTCTTC	CASSLGLGEQFF	TRBV4-3	-	-	TRBJ2-1
TGCAGCGTCCGAGAAGGGGGCAATCAGCCCCAGCATTTT	CSVREGGNQPQHF	TRBV29-1	-	-	TRBJ1-5
TGTGCCAGCAGCGTATTTGGGGGGACTGGGGCCAACGTCCTGACTTTC	CASSVFGGTGANVLTF	TRBV9	-	-	TRBJ2-6
TGTGCCAGCAGCTTAAATAACGAAGTTACAAACACTGAAGCTTTCTTT	CASSLNNEVTNTEAFF	TRBV7-3	-	-	TRBJ1-1
TGTGCCAGCTCACTGATCGAGGACAATGAGCAGTTCTTC	CASSLIEDNEQFF	TRBV18	-	-	TRBJ2-1
TGTGCCAGCAGGGTGACGACAGGCACTCAGCCCCAGCATTTT	CASRVTTGTQPQHF	TRBV28	-	-	TRBJ1-5
TGTGCCAGCAGCCAAGGTCATCGGGGGGACTATGGCTACACCTTC	CASSQGHRGDYGYTF	TRBV4-2	-	-	TRBJ1-2
TGTGCCAGCAGCCATGAGGACTCTGGTAATCAGCCCCAGCATTTT	CASSHEDSGNQPQHF	TRBV4-2	-	-	TRBJ1-5
TGTGCTAGTGGTTTGACGGCTGAAGCTTTCTTT	CASGLTAEAFF	TRBV12-5	-	-	TRBJ1-1
TGTGCCAGCTCACCAAATGGGCGACAGGGTAGAAATGAGCAGTTCTTC	CASSPNGRQGRNEQFF	TRBV18	TRBD1	-	TRBJ2-1
TGTGCCAGCTCACCTGTACTAGCGGGACAGAACACCGGGGAGCTGTTTTTT	CASSPVLAGQNTGELFF	TRBV18	TRBD2	-	TRBJ2-2
TGCGCCAGCAGCTCGCCTACTCCGGGACAGGGGTCCCTTGGCTACACCTTC	CASSSPTPGQGSLGYTF	TRBV5-1	TRBD1	once	TRBJ1-2